Listed below are T cell receptor beta chains from one sample, sequenced in a study of cytomegalovirus exposure and HLA in healthy donors. Sequencing was performed with immunoSEQ multiplex PCR; in TCRdb, only in-frame clones are kept and a portion is missing. The sample has roughly 130,000 clones, around three quarters seen once. The sequenced sample consisted of PBMCs. The receptors shown here come from a man aged 25 to 45 in good health and CMV-seronegative. The conserved cysteine and the conserved F or W are not part of the CDR3 here.

TRBV5-1	TRBJ2-1	ASSRVQGSNEQF
TRBV2	TRBJ2-6	ASRIDRTLGANVLT
TRBV28	TRBJ2-6	ASSLPGTGANVLT
TRBV9	TRBJ2-5	ASSVGLAGGETQY
TRBV19	TRBJ1-5	ASSFRSPIGNQPQH
TRBV10-3	TRBJ2-1	AISDGGGADEQF
TRBV7-2	TRBJ2-1	ASSLPGGSYNEQF
TRBV28	TRBJ2-1	ASSFWTSINEQF
TRBV15	TRBJ2-1	ATSRAGGLDNEQF
TRBV6-6	TRBJ1-1	ASSRQAEAF
TRBV6-5	TRBJ2-7	ASRPIPGQGAEY
TRBV19	TRBJ1-2	ASSGGSGYT
TRBV29-1	TRBJ1-1	SVVAQGLTEAF
TRBV4-2	TRBJ2-7	ASSQLRGQFPHEQY
TRBV7-2	TRBJ1-3	ASSLDSRSGNTIY
TRBV15	TRBJ2-6	ATRTGGDSGANVLT
TRBV6-5	TRBJ1-2	ASSYGTGRLYGYT
TRBV11-2	TRBJ1-1	ASSFRGSEAF
TRBV4-1	TRBJ2-1	ASSQDYGGRAEYEQF
TRBV21-1	TRBJ2-3	ASSPNGTSGRN
TRBV18	TRBJ2-1	ASSPGPSGDNEQF
TRBV7-2	TRBJ2-1	ASSLLREGLNEQF
TRBV5-6	TRBJ2-1	ASSYRDRGYYNEQF
TRBV5-1	TRBJ1-6	ASSSDSLMYNSPLH
TRBV4-3	TRBJ2-7	ASSQDTGQGYEQY